These T cell receptor beta chains were read from a single sample in a study of T cell responses to AZD1222 COVID-19 vaccine. Only in-frame clones appear in the TCRdb table, and some are missing; sequencing was by immunoSEQ multiplex PCR. The sample includes 130,000 to 150,000 clones, 85% to 95% seen only once; the top ten take 9% to 15%. Material: peripheral blood, obtained after recovery from COVID-19. These receptors originate from an adult who had recovered from COVID-19. Each CDR3 is given with its conserved first and last residue.

j_gene | v_gene | CDR3aa
TRBJ2-5 | TRBV4-1 | CASSQMTGTGGQETQYF
TRBJ1-1 | TRBV28 | CASTGGLNTEAFF
TRBJ2-2 | TRBV11-2 | CASSSLAGGTGELFF
TRBJ2-3 | TRBV5-1 | CASSLVAETTDTQYF
TRBJ2-6 | TRBV5-6 | CASSFGGTGANVLTF
TRBJ2-1 | TRBV18 | CASPGTGVKDEQFF
TRBJ1-1 | TRBV11-2 | CASSFRQPNTEAFF
TRBJ2-1 | TRBV7-3 | CASSPYLTNEQFF
TRBJ2-5 | TRBV11-2 | CASSLGDEIVRTQYF
TRBJ2-2 | TRBV28 | CASSTPGRGTAGELFF
TRBJ1-1 | TRBV7-6 | CASSLRASTNTEAFF
TRBJ2-4 | TRBV11-2 | CASSPGTGGSAKNIQYF
TRBJ2-6 | TRBV28 | CASSLGYWGQGPLSGANVLTF
TRBJ1-5 | TRBV19 | CASSLRTGDSNQPQHF
TRBJ1-1 | TRBV6-6 | CASSGWDRGTGTEAFF